This TCR beta chain originates from a study of T cell responses to AZD1222 COVID-19 vaccine. Produced via immunoSEQ multiplex PCR; TCRdb's table is partial and in-frame only. The repertoire has 98,000 or so clones, about 81% of them found once; the top ten carry 14%. General observations from the study: Spike-specific TCR depth and breadth grew after two AZD1222 doses.

Germline V CDR1 and CDR2: LNHDA, SQIVND (reference sequence). The CDR3 loop spans 13 amino acids. V was shortened by 4 bases and J by 6 bases, with 10 bases between the two germline ends. Details on this clone: Its target is unknown.

The chain joins TRBV19 to TRBJ1-5; D might be TRBD1 (6 bases). The TCR sequence derives from an adult who received the AZD1222 COVID-19 vaccine. Sequenced material: peripheral blood, taken 28 days after the second AZD1222 dose. CDR3 sequence: CASSTGVGQPQHF. The CDR3 DNA reads TGTGCCAGTAGTACAGGGGTTGGTCAGCCCCAGCATTTT.